This T cell receptor beta chain was sequenced in a study of T cells in Graves' hyperthyroidism and ophthalmopathy. Findings of the study overall: The model made its ophthalmopathy prediction, and onset followed a median 6.5 months later. The blood repertoire included most of the expanded thyroid clonotypes above 0.001.

The CDR3 has 15 amino acids. Germline V gene data show CDR1 as MNHNS and CDR2 as SASEGT. The J segment lost 5 bases and the V segment lost 6 bases, leaving 11 bases of the junction unmatched. Disease duration under 2 months; hyperthyroidism patients were aged 18 to 65. Clinical symptoms, serum thyroxine, TRAb, thyroid ultrasound and orbital computed tomography informed diagnoses. What was amplified from RNA transcripts were TCR beta CDR3 regions. A set of HTBI primers served as the primers for a first-round RT-PCR of the TCR CDR3. TCRdb recomputed calls from the multiplex PCR reads with MiXCR, one row per CDR3 protein. The sample has about 690,000 distinct CDR3 sequences, approximately 15% seen once; the top ten hold around 15%. Notes on this clonotype: Its target is unknown.

The V call is TRBV6-1, the J call TRBJ2-5; 8 bases are a match to TRBD1. This TCR derives from a man aged 50-60 years with Graves' hyperthyroidism. Source material: blood. CDR3 coding DNA: TGTGCCAGCAGCGTATCCAGGGGGCGCGGGGAGACCCAGTACTTC. Encoded protein: CASSVSRGRGETQYF.